The sequence of this TCR beta chain was determined in a study of T cells expressing NK-cell markers. CDR1 and CDR2 from the germline V gene are SNHLY and FYNNEI. CDR3 length equals 15 residues. With the 5' RACE reads reprocessed, TCRdb shows one record per CDR3 protein and no DNA. Its listing shows about 460,000 distinct CDR3 sequences. The chain joins TRBV2 to TRBJ2-7; TCRdb proposes TRBD2, but this gene call is untestable without DNA. The clonotype originates from a woman between 50 and 59 years old in good health. The specimen was blood T cells: a sorted CD56 or NKG2C T cell subset, CD4+ or CD8+ T cells, or bulk PBMC T cells (not recorded which). The CDR3 protein is CASSYEDGLDYEQYF.